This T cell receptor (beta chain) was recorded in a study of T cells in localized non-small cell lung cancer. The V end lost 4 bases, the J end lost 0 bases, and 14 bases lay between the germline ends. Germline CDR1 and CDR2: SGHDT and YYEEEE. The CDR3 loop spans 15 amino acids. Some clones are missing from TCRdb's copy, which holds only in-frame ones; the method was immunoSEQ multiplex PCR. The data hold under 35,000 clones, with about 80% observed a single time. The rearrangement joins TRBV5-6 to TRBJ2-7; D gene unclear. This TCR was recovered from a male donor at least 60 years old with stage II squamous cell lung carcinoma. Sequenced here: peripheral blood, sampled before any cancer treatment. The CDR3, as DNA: TGTGCCAGCAGCGGGCTGCGGCGCGGCTCCTACGAGCAGTACTTC. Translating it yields CASSGLRRGSYEQYF.